The T cell receptor (beta chain) under discussion was sequenced for a study of human T cells and chemical hapten exposure. Study details: Skin of the upper inner arm, around 2 cm by around 2 cm, received 2% DPC for sensitization. Small pooled library volume differences mainly caused per-sample TCR yield variation.

CDR3 size: 15 residues. Germline V gene data show CDR1 as SGHTA and CDR2 as FQGNSA. The V end lost 5 bases, the J end lost 0 bases, and 11 bases lay between the germline ends. Time point defined: pre-sensitization, week 0. Treatment indicated: therapeutic diphenylcyclopropenone sensitization with weekly scalp DPC. In TCRdb, the RACE reads were re-called with MiXCR into one record per CDR3 protein. This sample has a few hundred thousand distinct CDR3 sequences; around 5% occur once, and the top ten carry under 9.5%. This clonotype appeared a few times. What it recognizes is unknown. Study results and limitations: Following DPC sensitization, TCRs present above 1 in 1000 frequency showed no change.

The material was whole blood, obtained in connection with sensitization to the hapten diphenylcyclopropenone (DPC). The chain combines TRBV7-2 with TRBJ1-5, with a possible D match to TRBD1 (6 bases). This TCR was sampled from a young woman with alopecia areata. Some clones in this sample may be carry-over from other donors' samples. Here the CDR3 DNA reads TGTGCCAGCAGCGAGTACAGGGCTAGCAATCAGCCCCAGCATTTT. This encodes CASSEYRASNQPQHF.